This T cell receptor beta chain came from a study of CD8 T cells in Susac syndrome. Study-wide background: Patients with Susac syndrome were therapy-naive, on corticosteroids, or on intravenous immunoglobulin alone at the time that blood was drawn.

This CDR3 is 14 amino acids long. Germline CDR1 reads MNHEY; CDR2 reads SMNVEV (reference sequence). The germline V and J ends were trimmed by 0 bases and 4 bases, with 9 bases remaining between them. Overall study results and limits: Peak Susac CD8+ clonal expansion was seen in TEMRA cells and active patients.

An amount of RNA that ranged from about 0.45 to 1 ug was reverse transcribed with random hexamers. TCR beta CDR3 was amplified by immunoSEQ multiplex PCR. This amplification extended across 54 Vbeta and 13 Jbeta segments. TCRdb reprocessed the immunoSEQ multiplex PCR reads with MiXCR, giving one entry per CDR3 protein. Here the sample spans about 53,000 distinct CDR3 sequences, around 93% being singletons. TCR beta from blood CD8+ and CD4+ T cells was sequenced. A note on this clonotype: Its antigen is still unknown.

V gene TRBV27 combines with J gene TRBJ1-1; no clear D. What was sequenced was CD8+ T cells from PBMCs. The sequence was collected from a human donor with Susac syndrome. CDR3 sequence (DNA): TGTGCCAGCAGTTTATCGCAAGGTTCCACTGAAGCTTTCTTT. Its translation: CASSLSQGSTEAFF.